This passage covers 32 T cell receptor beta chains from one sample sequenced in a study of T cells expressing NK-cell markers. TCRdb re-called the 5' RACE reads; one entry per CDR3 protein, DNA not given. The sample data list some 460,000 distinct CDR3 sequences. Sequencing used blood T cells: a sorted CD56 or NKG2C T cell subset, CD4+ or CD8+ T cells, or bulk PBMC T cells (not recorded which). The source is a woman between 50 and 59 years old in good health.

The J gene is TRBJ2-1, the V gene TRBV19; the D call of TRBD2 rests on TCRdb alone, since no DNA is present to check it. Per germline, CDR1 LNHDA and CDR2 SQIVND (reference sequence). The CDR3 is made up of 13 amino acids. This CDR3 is CASSKGLNNEQFF.

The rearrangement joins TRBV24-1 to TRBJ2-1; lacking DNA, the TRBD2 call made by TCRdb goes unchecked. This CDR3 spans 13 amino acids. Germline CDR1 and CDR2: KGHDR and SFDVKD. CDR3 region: CATMAAGAAEQFF.

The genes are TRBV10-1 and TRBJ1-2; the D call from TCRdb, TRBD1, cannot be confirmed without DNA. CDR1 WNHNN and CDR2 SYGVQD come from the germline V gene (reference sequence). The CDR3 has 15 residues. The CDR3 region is CASSESRGLPYGYTF.

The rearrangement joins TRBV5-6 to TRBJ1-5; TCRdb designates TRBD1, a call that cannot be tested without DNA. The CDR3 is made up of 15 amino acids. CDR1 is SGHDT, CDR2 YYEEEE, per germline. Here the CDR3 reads CASSLEGIGNQPQHF.

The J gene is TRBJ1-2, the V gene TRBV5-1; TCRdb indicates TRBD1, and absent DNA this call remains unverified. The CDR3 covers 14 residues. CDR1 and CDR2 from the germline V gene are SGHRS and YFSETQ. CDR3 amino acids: CASSPPGVPGGYTF.

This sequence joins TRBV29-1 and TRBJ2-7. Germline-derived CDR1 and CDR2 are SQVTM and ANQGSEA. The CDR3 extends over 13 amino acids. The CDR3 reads CSVVPRFGYEQYF.

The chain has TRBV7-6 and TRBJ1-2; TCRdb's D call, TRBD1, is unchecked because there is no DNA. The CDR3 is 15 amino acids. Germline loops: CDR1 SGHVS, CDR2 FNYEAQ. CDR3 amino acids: CASSPGTGANYGYTF.

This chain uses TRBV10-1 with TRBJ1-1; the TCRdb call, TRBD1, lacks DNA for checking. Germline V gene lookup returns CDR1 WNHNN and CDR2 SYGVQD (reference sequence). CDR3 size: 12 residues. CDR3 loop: CASSGGNTEAFF.

The CDR3 region is CASSSSGQGLGEQFF. The chain employs TRBV5-1 and TRBJ2-1; the TCRdb D gene call, TRBD1, has no DNA to confirm it. Looked up from germline, CDR1 is SGHRS and CDR2 is YFSETQ. CDR3 length: 15 residues. Supplemented by reference TRBV5-1 and TRBJ2-1, the full variable domain reads KAGVTQTPRYLIKTRGQQVTLSCSPISGHRSVSWYQQTPGQGLQFLFEYFSETQRNKGNFPGRFSGRQFSNSRSEMNVSTLELGDSALYLCASSSSGQGLGEQFFGPGTRLTVL.

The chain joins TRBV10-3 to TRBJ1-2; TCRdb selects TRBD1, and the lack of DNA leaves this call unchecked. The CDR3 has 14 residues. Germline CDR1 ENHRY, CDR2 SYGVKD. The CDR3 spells CAISSPGGTGTDTF.

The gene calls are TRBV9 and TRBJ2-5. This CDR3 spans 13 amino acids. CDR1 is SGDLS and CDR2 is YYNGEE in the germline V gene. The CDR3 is CASSVAPQETQYF. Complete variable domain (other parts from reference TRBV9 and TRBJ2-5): DSGVTQTPKHLITATGQRVTLRCSPRSGDLSVYWYQQSLDQGLQFLIQYYNGEERAKGNILERFSAQQFPDLHSELNLSSLELGDSALYFCASSVAPQETQYFGPGTRLLVL.

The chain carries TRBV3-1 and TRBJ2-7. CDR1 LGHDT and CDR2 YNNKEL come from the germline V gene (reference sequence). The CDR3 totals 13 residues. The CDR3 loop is CASSQDLRLEQYF.

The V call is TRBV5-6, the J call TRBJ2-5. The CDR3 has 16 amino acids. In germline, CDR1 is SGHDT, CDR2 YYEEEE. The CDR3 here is CASSYDPTTTPETQYF.

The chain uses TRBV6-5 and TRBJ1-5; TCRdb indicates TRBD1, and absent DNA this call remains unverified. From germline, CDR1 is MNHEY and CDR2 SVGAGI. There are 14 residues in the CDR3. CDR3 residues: CASRPTGFYQPQHF.

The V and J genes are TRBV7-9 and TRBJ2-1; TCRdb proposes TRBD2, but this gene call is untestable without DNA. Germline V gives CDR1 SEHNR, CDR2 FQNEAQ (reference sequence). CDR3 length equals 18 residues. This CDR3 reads CASSVRPGLAHSYNEQFF.

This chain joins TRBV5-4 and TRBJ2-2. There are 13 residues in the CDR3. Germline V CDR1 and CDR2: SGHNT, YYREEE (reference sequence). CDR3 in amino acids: CASSPSVTGELFF.

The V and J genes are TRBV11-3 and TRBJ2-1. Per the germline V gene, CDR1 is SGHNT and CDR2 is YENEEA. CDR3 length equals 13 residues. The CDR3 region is CATSNSGLDEQFF.

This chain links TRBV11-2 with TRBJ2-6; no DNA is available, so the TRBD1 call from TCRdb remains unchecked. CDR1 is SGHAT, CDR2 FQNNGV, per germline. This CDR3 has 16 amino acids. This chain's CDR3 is CASRKNRGSGANVLTF.

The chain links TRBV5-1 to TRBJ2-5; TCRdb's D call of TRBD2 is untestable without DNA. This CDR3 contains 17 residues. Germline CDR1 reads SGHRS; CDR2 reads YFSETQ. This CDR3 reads CASSLARLAGGQETQYF.

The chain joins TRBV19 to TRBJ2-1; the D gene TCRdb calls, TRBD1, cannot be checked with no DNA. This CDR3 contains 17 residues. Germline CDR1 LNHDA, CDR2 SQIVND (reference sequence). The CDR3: CASRPTGAGISYNEQFF.

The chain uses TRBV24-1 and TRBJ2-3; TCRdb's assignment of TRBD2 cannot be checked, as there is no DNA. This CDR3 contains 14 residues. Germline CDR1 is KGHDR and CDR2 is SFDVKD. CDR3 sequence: CATSEPAETDTQYF.

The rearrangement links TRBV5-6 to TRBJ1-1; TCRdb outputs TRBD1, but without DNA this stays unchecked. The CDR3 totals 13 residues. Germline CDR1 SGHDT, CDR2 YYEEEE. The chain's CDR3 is CASSEAGIPEAFF.

This CDR3 is CASSPHQTGTGELFF. This chain uses TRBV9 with TRBJ2-2; TCRdb's D gene call, TRBD1, goes unchecked for lack of DNA. This CDR3 region has 15 residues. Germline assignment: CDR1 SGDLS and CDR2 YYNGEE.

The CDR3 protein is CASSVRPRGTGPSEQYF. The chain combines TRBV5-1 with TRBJ2-7; TCRdb picks TRBD1, but there is no DNA to check that call. CDR3 length: 17 residues. Germline-derived CDR1 and CDR2 are SGHRS and YFSETQ.

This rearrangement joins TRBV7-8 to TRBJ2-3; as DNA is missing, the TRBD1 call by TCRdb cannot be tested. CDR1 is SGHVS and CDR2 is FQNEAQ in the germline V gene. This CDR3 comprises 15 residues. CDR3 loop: CASSLALTGTDTQYF.

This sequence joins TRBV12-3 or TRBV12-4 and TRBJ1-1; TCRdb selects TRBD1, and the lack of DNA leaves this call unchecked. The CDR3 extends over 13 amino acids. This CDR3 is CASTGTLNTEAFF.

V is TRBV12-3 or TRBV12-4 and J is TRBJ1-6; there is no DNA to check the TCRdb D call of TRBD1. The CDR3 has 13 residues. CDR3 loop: CASSIDRGSPLHF.

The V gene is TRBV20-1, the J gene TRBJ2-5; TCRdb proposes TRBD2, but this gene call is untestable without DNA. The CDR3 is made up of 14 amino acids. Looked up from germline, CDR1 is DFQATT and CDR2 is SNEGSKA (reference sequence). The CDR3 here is CSAILAGGPETQYF.

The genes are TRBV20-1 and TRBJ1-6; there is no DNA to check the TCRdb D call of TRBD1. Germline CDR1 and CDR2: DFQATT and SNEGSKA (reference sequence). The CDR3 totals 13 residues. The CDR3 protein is CSVYRDYNSPLHF.

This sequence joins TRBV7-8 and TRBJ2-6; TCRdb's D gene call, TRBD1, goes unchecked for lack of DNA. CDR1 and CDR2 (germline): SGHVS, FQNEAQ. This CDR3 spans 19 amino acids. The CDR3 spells CASSLARTGGLSGANVLTF.

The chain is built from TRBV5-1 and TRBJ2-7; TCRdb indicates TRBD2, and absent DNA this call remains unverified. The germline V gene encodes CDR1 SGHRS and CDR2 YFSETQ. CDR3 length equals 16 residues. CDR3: CASSLGGAGGSYEQYF. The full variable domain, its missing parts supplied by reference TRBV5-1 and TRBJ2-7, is KAGVTQTPRYLIKTRGQQVTLSCSPISGHRSVSWYQQTPGQGLQFLFEYFSETQRNKGNFPGRFSGRQFSNSRSEMNVSTLELGDSALYLCASSLGGAGGSYEQYFGPGTRLTVT.

CDR3 residues: CASSPGLVGPGELFF. This chain links TRBV5-6 with TRBJ2-2; the TCRdb D gene call, TRBD2, has no DNA to confirm it. In germline, CDR1 is SGHDT, CDR2 YYEEEE. The CDR3 sequence is 15 residues long.